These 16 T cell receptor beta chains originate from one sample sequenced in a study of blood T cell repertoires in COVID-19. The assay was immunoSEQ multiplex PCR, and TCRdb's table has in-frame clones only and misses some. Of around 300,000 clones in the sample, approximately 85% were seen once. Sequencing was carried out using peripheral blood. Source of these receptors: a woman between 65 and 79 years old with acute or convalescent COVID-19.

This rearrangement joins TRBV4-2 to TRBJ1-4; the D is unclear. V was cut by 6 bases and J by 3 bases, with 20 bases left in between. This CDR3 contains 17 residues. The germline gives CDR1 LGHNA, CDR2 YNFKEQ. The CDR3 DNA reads TGTGCCAGCAGTCCCCTAGGCGGCCGAGTTCCTAATGAAAAACTGTTTTTT. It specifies CASSPLGGRVPNEKLFF.

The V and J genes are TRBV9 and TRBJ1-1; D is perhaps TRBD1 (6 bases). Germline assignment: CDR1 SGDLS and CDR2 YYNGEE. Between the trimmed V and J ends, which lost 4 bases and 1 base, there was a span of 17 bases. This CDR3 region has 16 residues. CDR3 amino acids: CASSPSPGGANTEAFF. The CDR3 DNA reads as TGTGCCAGCAGCCCAAGTCCGGGGGGCGCGAACACTGAAGCTTTCTTT. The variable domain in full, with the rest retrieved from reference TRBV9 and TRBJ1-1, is DSGVTQTPKHLITATGQRVTLRCSPRSGDLSVYWYQQSLDQGLQFLIQYYNGEERAKGNILERFSAQQFPDLHSELNLSSLELGDSALYFCASSPSPGGANTEAFFGQGTRLTVV.

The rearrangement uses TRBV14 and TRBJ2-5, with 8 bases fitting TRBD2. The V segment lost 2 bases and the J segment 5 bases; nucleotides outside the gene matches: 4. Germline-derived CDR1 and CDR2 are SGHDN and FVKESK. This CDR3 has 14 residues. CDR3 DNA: TGTGCCAGCAGCCAAATAGGACTAGCCGAGACCCAGTACTTC. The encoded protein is CASSQIGLAETQYF.

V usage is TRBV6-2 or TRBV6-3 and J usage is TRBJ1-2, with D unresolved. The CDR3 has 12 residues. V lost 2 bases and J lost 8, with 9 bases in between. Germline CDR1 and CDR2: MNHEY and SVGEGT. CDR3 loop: CASSYGGPGYTF. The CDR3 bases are TGTGCCAGCAGTTACGGAGGGCCAGGCTACACCTTC.

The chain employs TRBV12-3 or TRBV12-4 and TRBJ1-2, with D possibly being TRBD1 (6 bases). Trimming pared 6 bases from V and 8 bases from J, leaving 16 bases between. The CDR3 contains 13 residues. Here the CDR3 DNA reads TGTGCCAGCAGCCTCAGGGGTCGGCAAGGCTACACCTTC. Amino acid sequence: CASSLRGRQGYTF.

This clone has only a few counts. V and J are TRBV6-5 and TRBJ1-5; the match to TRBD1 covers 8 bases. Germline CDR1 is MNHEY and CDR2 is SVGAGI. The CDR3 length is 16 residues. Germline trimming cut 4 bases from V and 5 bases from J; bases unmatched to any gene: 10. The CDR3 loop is CASSSIGTGSHQPQHF. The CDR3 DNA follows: TGTGCCAGCAGTTCCATTGGGACAGGTTCGCATCAGCCCCAGCATTTT.

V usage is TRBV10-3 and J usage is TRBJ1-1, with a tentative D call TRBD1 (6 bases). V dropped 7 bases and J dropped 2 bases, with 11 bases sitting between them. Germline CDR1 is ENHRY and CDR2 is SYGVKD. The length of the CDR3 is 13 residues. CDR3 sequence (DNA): TGTGCCATCAATACAGGGAAAAACACTGAAGCTTTCTTT. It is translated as CAINTGKNTEAFF.

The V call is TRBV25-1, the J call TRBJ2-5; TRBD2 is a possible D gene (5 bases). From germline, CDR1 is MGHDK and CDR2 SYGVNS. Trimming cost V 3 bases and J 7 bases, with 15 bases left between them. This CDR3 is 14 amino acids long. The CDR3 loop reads CASSDQGRGGTQYF. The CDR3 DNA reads TGTGCCAGCAGTGATCAAGGACGCGGAGGGACCCAGTACTTC.

The CDR3 nucleotides read TGTGCCAGCAGTGGAGTCCTATCCGGGGCCAAAAACATTCAGTACTTC. Protein: CASSGVLSGAKNIQYF. The gene calls are TRBV2 and TRBJ2-4; D is undetermined. V was shortened by 4 bases and J by 1 base, with 14 bases between the two germline ends. This CDR3 spans 16 amino acids. The V gene's germline CDR1 is SNHLY and CDR2 FYNNEI.

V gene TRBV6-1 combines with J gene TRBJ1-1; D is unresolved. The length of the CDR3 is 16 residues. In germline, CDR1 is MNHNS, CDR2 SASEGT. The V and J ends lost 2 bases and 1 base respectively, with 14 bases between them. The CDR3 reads CASSEIIGRSNTEAFF. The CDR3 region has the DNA TGTGCCAGCAGTGAAATTATTGGCAGGTCGAACACTGAAGCTTTCTTT.

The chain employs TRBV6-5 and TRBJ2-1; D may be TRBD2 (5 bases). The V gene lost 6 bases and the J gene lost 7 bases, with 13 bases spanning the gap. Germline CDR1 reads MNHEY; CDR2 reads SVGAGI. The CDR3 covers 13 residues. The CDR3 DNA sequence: TGTGCCAGCAGCAGAGGGTTCTTTAATGAGCAGTTCTTC. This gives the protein CASSRGFFNEQFF.

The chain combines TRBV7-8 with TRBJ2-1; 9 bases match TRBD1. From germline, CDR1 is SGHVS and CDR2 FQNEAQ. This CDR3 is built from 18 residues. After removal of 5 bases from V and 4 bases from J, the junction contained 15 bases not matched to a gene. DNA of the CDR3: TGTGCCAGCAGCCACCGGGACAGGGCGTTTTCTGGGTACAATGAGCAGTTCTTC. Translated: CASSHRDRAFSGYNEQFF.

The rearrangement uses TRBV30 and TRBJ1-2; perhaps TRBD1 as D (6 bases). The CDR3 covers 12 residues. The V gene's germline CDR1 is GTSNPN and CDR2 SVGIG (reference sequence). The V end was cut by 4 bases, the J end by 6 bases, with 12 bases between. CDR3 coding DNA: TGTGCCTGGACCTGGGCAGGGGATGGCTACACCTTC. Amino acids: CAWTWAGDGYTF. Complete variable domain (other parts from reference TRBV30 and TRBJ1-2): SQTIHQWPATLVQPVGSPLSLECTVEGTSNPNLYWYRQAAGRGLQLLFYSVGIGQISSEVPQNLSASRPQDRQFILSSKKLLLSDSGFYLCAWTWAGDGYTFGSGTRLTVV.

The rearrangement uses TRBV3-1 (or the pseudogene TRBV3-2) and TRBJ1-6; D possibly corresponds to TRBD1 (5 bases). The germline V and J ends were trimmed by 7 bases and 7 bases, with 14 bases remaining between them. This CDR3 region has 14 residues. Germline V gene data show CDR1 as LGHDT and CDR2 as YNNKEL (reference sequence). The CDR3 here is CASTLTGSNSPLHF. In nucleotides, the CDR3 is TGTGCCAGCACCCTAACAGGTTCAAATTCACCCCTCCACTTT.

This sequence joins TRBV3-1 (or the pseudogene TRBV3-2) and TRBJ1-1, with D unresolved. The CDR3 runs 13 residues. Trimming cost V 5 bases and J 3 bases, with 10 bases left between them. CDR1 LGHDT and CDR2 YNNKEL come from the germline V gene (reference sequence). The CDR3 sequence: CASSSGVHTEAFF. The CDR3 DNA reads TGTGCCAGCAGCTCCGGTGTGCACACTGAAGCTTTCTTT.

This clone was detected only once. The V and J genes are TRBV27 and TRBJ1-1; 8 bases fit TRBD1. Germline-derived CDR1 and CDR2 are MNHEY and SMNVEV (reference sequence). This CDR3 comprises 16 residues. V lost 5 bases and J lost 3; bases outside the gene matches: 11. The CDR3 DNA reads TGTGCCAGCAGTACCTTACAGGGGGAGAGGTACACTGAAGCTTTCTTT. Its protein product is CASSTLQGERYTEAFF.